The TCR beta chain under discussion was sequenced for a study of shared clonotypes between healthy human individuals. Study conclusions and caveats: Sorted-subset sequencing was shown by rarefaction to be incomplete despite large depth. The researchers took only blood, and tissue repertoires probably look different.

CDR1 is LNHDA, CDR2 SQIVND, per germline (reference sequence). V gave up 8 bases and J gave up 14 bases; unmatched junction bases: 23. This CDR3 has 16 residues. With regard to this clone: Its antigen is not known.

The assay was immunoSEQ multiplex PCR, and TCRdb's table has in-frame clones only and misses some. This sample has 300,000 to 400,000 clones, with less than 75% found just once. Only Caucasian adults living in Nashville, Tennessee served as donors. The source is a man aged 30 to 39 in good health. This chain links TRBV19 with TRBJ1-4, with 7 bases lining up with TRBD1. Sequencing was performed on memory CD4+ T cells sorted from blood. Regarding subset: CD45RA-negative fraction. CDR3 region: CASGSLFQGTADGLFF. The CDR3, as DNA: TGTGCCAGTGGATCTCTCTTTCAGGGGACAGCAGATGGTCTGTTTTTT.